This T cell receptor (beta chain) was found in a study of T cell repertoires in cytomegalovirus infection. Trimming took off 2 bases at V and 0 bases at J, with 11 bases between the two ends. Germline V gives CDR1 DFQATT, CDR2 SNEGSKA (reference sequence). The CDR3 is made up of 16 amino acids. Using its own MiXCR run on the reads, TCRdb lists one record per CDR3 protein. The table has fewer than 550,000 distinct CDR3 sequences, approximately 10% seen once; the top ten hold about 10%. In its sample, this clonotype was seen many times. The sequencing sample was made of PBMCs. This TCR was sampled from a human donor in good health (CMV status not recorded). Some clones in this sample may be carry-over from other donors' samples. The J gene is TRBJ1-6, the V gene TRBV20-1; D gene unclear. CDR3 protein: CSARWTSSSYNSPLHF. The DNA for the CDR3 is TGCAGTGCTAGATGGACCTCGAGCTCCTATAATTCACCCCTCCACTTT.